Shown below are 10 T cell receptor beta chains from a single sample sequenced in a study of blood T cell repertoires in COVID-19. The table came from immunoSEQ multiplex PCR; TCRdb's copy has only in-frame clones and leaves some out. Altogether about 33,000 clones are present, around 88% being singletons, with the ten largest covering 6.3%. The specimen sequenced was peripheral blood. These receptors were obtained from a human donor in a cohort sampled during active COVID-19.

This sequence joins TRBV10-2 and TRBJ2-5; no definite D call. The CDR3 has 14 residues. CDR1 is WSHSY and CDR2 is SAAADI in the germline V gene. The ends were cut back, 4 bases at V and 2 bases at J, with 11 bases in the middle. The CDR3 region is CASSAQDEQETQYF. As DNA, the CDR3 is TGCGCCAGCAGTGCCCAAGATGAGCAAGAGACCCAGTACTTC.

This chain connects TRBV19 to TRBJ2-5, with 9 bases fitting TRBD1. The CDR3 is 18 amino acids. Germline V CDR1 and CDR2: LNHDA, SQIVND (reference sequence). J lost 2 bases, V lost 5 bases, and 15 bases had no gene match. CDR3 amino acids: CASSPTDRGAGAQETQYF. The CDR3 bases are TGTGCCAGTAGTCCGACGGACAGGGGCGCGGGGGCACAAGAGACCCAGTACTTC.

The DNA of the CDR3 is TGTGCCAGCAGCTTCAGCGGGGCCAAAAACATTCAGTACTTC. Residues: CASSFSGAKNIQYF. V gene TRBV11-1 combines with J gene TRBJ2-4; a weak D match, TRBD2 (6 bases). CDR1 is SGHAT, CDR2 FQDESV, per germline (reference sequence). CDR3 length equals 14 residues. The V and J ends lost 3 bases and 1 base respectively, with 7 bases between them.

The rearrangement links TRBV4-1 to TRBJ2-4, with D perhaps TRBD1 (6 bases). The germline gives CDR1 MGHRA, CDR2 YSYEKL. V was clipped by 2 bases and J by 4 bases, with 9 bases between them. The CDR3 spans 14 residues. This chain's CDR3 is CASSQPTGKNIQYF. CDR3 sequence (DNA): TGCGCCAGCAGCCAACCTACAGGGAAAAACATTCAGTACTTC.

This chain uses TRBV7-6 with TRBJ2-1, with TRBD1 identical over 10 bases. The CDR3 consists of 16 residues. V lost 5 bases to trimming and J lost 5 bases; unmatched junction nucleotides: 9. The germline V gene has CDR1 SGHVS and CDR2 FNYEAQ. The CDR3 sequence: CASSLRPGTGDNEQFF. The CDR3 nucleotides read TGTGCCAGCAGCCTAAGACCCGGGACAGGGGACAATGAGCAGTTCTTC.

The chain has TRBV6-2 or TRBV6-3 and TRBJ1-6; D is unclear. Germline lookup yields CDR1 MNHEY and CDR2 SVGEGT. CDR3 size: 13 residues. Trimming took 5 bases from V and 8 from J, leaving 10 bases between them. CDR3 loop: CASSAASDSPLHF. In nucleotides, the CDR3 is TGTGCCAGCAGTGCCGCTTCGGATTCACCCCTCCACTTT.

The chain has TRBV7-6 and TRBJ2-3; TRBD2 matches at 10 bases. The CDR3 consists of 17 residues. V was pared by 4 bases and J by 3 bases, with 10 bases of the junction left unmatched. Germline CDR1 is SGHVS and CDR2 is FNYEAQ. CDR3 coding DNA: TGTGCCAGCAGCTCGGGTTCCGGGACTAGCGAAACAGATACGCAGTATTTT. Protein product: CASSSGSGTSETDTQYF. The whole variable domain, remainder taken from reference TRBV7-6 and TRBJ2-3, is GAGVSQSPRYKVTKRGQDVALRCDPISGHVSLYWYRQALGQGPEFLTYFNYEAQQDKSGLPNDRFSAERPEGSISTLTIQRTEQRDSAMYRCASSSGSGTSETDTQYFGPGTRLTVL.

The chain couples TRBV18 to TRBJ2-2, with TRBD1 as a possible D gene (6 bases). Trimming pared 2 bases from V and 6 bases from J, leaving 10 bases between. CDR1 and CDR2 (germline): KGHSH, LQKENI. The CDR3 is 14 amino acids. CDR3 protein: CASSPFRGSGELFF. CDR3 sequence (DNA): TGTGCCAGCTCACCATTCAGGGGCTCCGGGGAGCTGTTTTTT.

The rearrangement uses TRBV18 and TRBJ2-2; tentatively, D is TRBD2 (6 bases). Trimming stripped 3 bases from V and 0 bases from J, with 20 bases between. CDR3 length: 19 amino acids. The germline V gene encodes CDR1 KGHSH and CDR2 LQKENI. This chain's CDR3 is CASSPIGRAGGTNTGELFF. CDR3 bases: TGTGCCAGCTCACCGATAGGCCGGGCGGGCGGGACGAACACCGGGGAGCTGTTTTTT.

This rearrangement joins TRBV4-2 to TRBJ2-3, with D perhaps TRBD2 (7 bases). CDR1 is LGHNA, CDR2 YNFKEQ, per germline. The CDR3 is 16 residues long. Trimming took 0 bases from V and 2 from J, leaving 12 bases between them. In nucleotides, the CDR3 is TGTGCCAGCAGCCAAGATTACGGGGGGCACACAGATACGCAGTATTTT. Its protein product is CASSQDYGGHTDTQYF.